This T cell receptor (beta chain) stems from a study of early T cells in non-severe SARS-CoV-2 infection. As for the study in general: Alpha and beta chains were unpaired, from unsorted whole-blood bulk RNA.

Study-wide points: The matching step, a VDJdb search, favored anti-spike CD8 responses and missed private and CD4 specificities.

This clonotype was seen ten or more times. Antigen: not known. Individually, cDNA molecules had unique molecular identifiers attached to them. TCRdb processed the 5' RACE reads anew with MiXCR; each CDR3 protein has one entry. The profile covers 20,000 to 30,000 distinct CDR3 sequences, with about 4.6% appearing a single time and approximately 14% taken by the ten largest. This receptor was obtained from an adult who was a healthcare worker with PCR-confirmed SARS-CoV-2 infection or an uninfected control (not recorded which). Input material: whole blood.

The CDR3 nucleotides are TGTGCCAGCAGCGGACCCAGTTTGGCAGATACGCAGTATTTT. Translation gives CASSGPSLADTQYF. The chain couples TRBV4-2 to TRBJ2-3; the D is unclear. The ends were cut back, 5 bases at V and 4 bases at J, with 13 bases in the middle. Germline V gene lookup returns CDR1 LGHNA and CDR2 YNFKEQ. The CDR3 spans 14 residues.